A single sample gave rise to the 24 T cell receptor beta chains below, sequenced in a study of identical twins. TCRdb re-derived calls from the 5' RACE reads in MiXCR, one entry per CDR3 protein. The sample holds 600,000 to 850,000 distinct CDR3 sequences, 15% to 20% seen once. The sample was also reused in another study, on T cells expressing NK-cell markers.

The sequencing input was PBMCs. Receptor source: a woman between 18 and 29 years old in good health.

Only a few counts were recorded for this clonotype. J is TRBJ1-2 and V is TRBV5-1; D possibly corresponds to TRBD1 (5 bases). The V gene lost 0 bases and the J gene lost 9 bases, with 9 bases spanning the gap. CDR3 length: 12 residues. Germline-derived CDR1 and CDR2 are SGHRS and YFSETQ. The DNA for the CDR3 is TGCGCCAGCAGCTTGGATACAGGCCGCTACACCTTC. It specifies CASSLDTGRYTF. Combining the CDR3 with reference TRBV5-1 and TRBJ1-2 gives the whole variable domain KAGVTQTPRYLIKTRGQQVTLSCSPISGHRSVSWYQQTPGQGLQFLFEYFSETQRNKGNFPGRFSGRQFSNSRSEMNVSTLELGDSALYLCASSLDTGRYTFGSGTRLTVV.

This clonotype was recorded a few times. The chain carries TRBV12-3 or TRBV12-4 and TRBJ2-7, with D possibly TRBD2 on 6 matching bases. The CDR3 has 13 residues. V lost 6 bases and J 6 bases, leaving 15 bases between the germline ends. Here the CDR3 reads CASSQTLALEQYF. The CDR3 DNA reads TGTGCCAGCAGCCAGACACTAGCCCTCGAGCAGTACTTC.

This clonotype was seen a few times. V is TRBV6-5 and J is TRBJ2-7; D perhaps matches TRBD2 (6 bases). The V end lost 2 bases, the J end lost 4 bases, and 18 bases lay between the germline ends. Germline V gene data show CDR1 as MNHEY and CDR2 as SVGAGI. The CDR3 is made up of 16 amino acids. The CDR3 region is CASSYRRDARGYEQYF. The CDR3 DNA reads as TGTGCCAGCAGTTACCGCCGGGACGCCCGGGGGTACGAGCAGTACTTC.

The chain links TRBV12-3 or TRBV12-4 to TRBJ1-2, with D possibly TRBD1 on 6 matching bases. Trimming took 5 bases from V and 12 from J, leaving 19 bases between them. The CDR3 is 13 amino acids. The CDR3 spells CASSRAGAFPDTF. In nucleotides, the CDR3 is TGTGCCAGCAGTCGAGCAGGGGCGTTCCCGGACACCTTC.

This clonotype came up a few times. The J gene is TRBJ2-2, the V gene TRBV29-1, with D possibly being TRBD1 (6 bases). The CDR3 covers 13 residues. Germline CDR1 and CDR2: SQVTM and ANQGSEA. V lost 7 bases and J lost 3, with 12 bases in between. This CDR3 reads CSGLDRDTGELFF. CDR3 DNA: TGCAGCGGGTTGGACAGAGACACCGGGGAGCTGTTTTTT.

This clonotype was counted a few times. V gene TRBV10-3 combines with J gene TRBJ2-6; 10 nucleotides match TRBD1. The CDR3 is made up of 17 amino acids. Germline V gene lookup returns CDR1 ENHRY and CDR2 SYGVKD. Trimming took 8 bases from V and 4 from J; bases not matched to a gene: 11. CDR3 sequence reads: CAIARDRGITGANVLTF. The CDR3, as DNA: TGTGCCATCGCCCGGGACAGGGGAATTACAGGGGCCAACGTCCTGACTTTC.

In this sample, this clonotype turned up a few times. The chain recombines TRBV29-1 with TRBJ2-3; 12 bases match TRBD2. V lost 5 bases, J lost 5 bases, and 8 bases stayed unmatched. The CDR3 has 15 amino acids. Germline V gene sequence: CDR1 SQVTM, CDR2 ANQGSEA. CDR3 DNA sequence: TGCAGCGTTATAAGGACTAGCGGGGCGGGAGATACGCAGTATTTT. It specifies CSVIRTSGAGDTQYF.

The V and J genes are TRBV24-1 and TRBJ2-2; 9 bases line up with TRBD2. The ends lost 4 bases at V and 5 bases at J; junction bases unmatched: 7. CDR1 KGHDR and CDR2 SFDVKD come from the germline V gene. This CDR3 comprises 16 residues. CDR3 loop: CATSELAGAGTGELFF. As DNA, the CDR3 is TGTGCCACCAGTGAGTTAGCGGGGGCCGGGACCGGGGAGCTGTTTTTT.

The V gene is TRBV20-1, the J gene TRBJ2-4; D remains unclear. V lost 4 bases and J lost 0, with 13 bases in between. CDR1 and CDR2 (germline): DFQATT, SNEGSKA (reference sequence). The CDR3 sequence is 15 residues long. The DNA for the CDR3 is TGCAGTGCTAAGAACGGCCGCCTAGCCAAAAACATTCAGTACTTC. Translation: CSAKNGRLAKNIQYF.

The chain joins TRBV7-9 to TRBJ1-1; 7 bases agree with TRBD1. The CDR3 has 14 amino acids. V was pared by 5 bases and J by 3 bases, with 6 bases of the junction left unmatched. CDR1 SEHNR and CDR2 FQNEAQ come from the germline V gene (reference sequence). CDR3 nucleotides: TGTGCCAGCAGCGCGATCGGGACAGACACTGAAGCTTTCTTT. It is translated as CASSAIGTDTEAFF.

The CDR3, as DNA: TGTGCCAGCAGCCCAGGGCCTAGCGTCTACGAGCAGTACTTC. It specifies CASSPGPSVYEQYF. The V call is TRBV5-6, the J call TRBJ2-7; D might be TRBD2 (6 bases). Trimming stripped 4 bases from V and 3 bases from J, with 14 bases between. The CDR3 extends over 14 amino acids. Per germline, CDR1 SGHDT and CDR2 YYEEEE.

This clonotype was observed a few times. The chain has TRBV20-1 and TRBJ1-5, with D possibly matching TRBD1 (5 bases). V lost 0 bases to trimming and J lost 6 bases, with 9 bases between them. The CDR3 contains 13 residues. Germline-derived CDR1 and CDR2 are DFQATT and SNEGSKA (reference sequence). CDR3 sequence reads: CSARDGGTQPQHF. In DNA, the CDR3 is TGCAGTGCTAGAGATGGGGGGACTCAGCCCCAGCATTTT.

This sequence joins TRBV27 and TRBJ2-5; 8 bases are a match to TRBD2. Germline values: CDR1 MNHEY, CDR2 SMNVEV (reference sequence). The ends lost 6 bases at V and 4 bases at J; junction bases unmatched: 13. The CDR3 length is 16 residues. Written as DNA, the CDR3 is TGTGCCAGCAGGATTCTCGGGGGGGCCTCCCCAGAGACCCAGTACTTC. Its protein is CASRILGGASPETQYF.

This chain links TRBV28 with TRBJ2-7; D gene ambiguous. The CDR3 totals 14 residues. From germline, CDR1 is MDHEN and CDR2 SYDVKM. Trimming stripped 1 base from V and 0 bases from J, with 7 bases between. This CDR3 is CASSLYGISYEQYF. Here the CDR3 DNA reads TGTGCCAGCAGTTTATATGGCATCTCCTACGAGCAGTACTTC.

The chain combines TRBV29-1 with TRBJ2-1; a possible D gene is TRBD1 (5 bases). The CDR3 runs to 11 residues. V dropped 7 bases and J dropped 6 bases, with 10 bases sitting between them. Per the germline V gene, CDR1 is SQVTM and CDR2 is ANQGSEA. Here the CDR3 DNA reads TGCAGCGATACCCAGGGCAATGAGCAGTTCTTC. It codes for CSDTQGNEQFF.

The V gene is TRBV20-1, the J gene TRBJ1-2; TRBD1 aligns across 10 bases. CDR3 length equals 16 residues. From germline, CDR1 is DFQATT and CDR2 SNEGSKA (reference sequence). Trimming cost V 5 bases and J 0 bases; bases outside gene matches: 9. The CDR3 DNA reads TGCAGTGCTCAGGGGACAGGGGTCTCAGCTAACTATGGCTACACCTTC. This sequence encodes CSAQGTGVSANYGYTF.

V gene TRBV7-9 combines with J gene TRBJ2-3, with D possibly being TRBD1 or TRBD2 (5 bases each). V was trimmed by 7 bases and J by 8 bases, leaving 13 bases between them. CDR1 and CDR2 from the germline V gene are SEHNR and FQNEAQ (reference sequence). This CDR3 is built from 12 residues. The CDR3 DNA is TGTGCCAGCACCCCTCAAGGGACTACGCAGTATTTT. Protein sequence: CASTPQGTTQYF.

This clonotype was picked up a small number of times. The chain carries TRBV5-1 and TRBJ2-7; 7 bases align to TRBD1. The CDR3 length is 15 residues. The V segment lost 3 bases and the J segment 3 bases; nucleotides outside the gene matches: 9. Germline CDR1 reads SGHRS; CDR2 reads YFSETQ. The CDR3 region has the DNA TGCGCCAGCAGCTCCGAGGGGACAGTTGGCTACGAGCAGTACTTC. Translating it yields CASSSEGTVGYEQYF.

This clonotype was found many times. CDR3 sequence: CASSQEGSGGLREQFF. As DNA, the CDR3 is TGTGCCAGCAGCCAAGAGGGTAGCGGGGGTTTACGCGAGCAGTTCTTC. This chain uses TRBV4-2 with TRBJ2-1, with 9 nucleotides matching TRBD2. Germline CDR1 reads LGHNA; CDR2 reads YNFKEQ. The CDR3 loop spans 16 amino acids. V trimming: 0 bases; J trimming: 10 bases; junction bases outside the gene matches: 10.

In this sample, this clonotype turned up a few times. The chain recombines TRBV7-9 with TRBJ1-1; D call uncertain. The CDR3 consists of 13 residues. The germline V gene has CDR1 SEHNR and CDR2 FQNEAQ (reference sequence). Deletions cut 4 bases from V and 1 base from J, with 7 bases between. CDR3 DNA: TGTGCCAGCAGCTCCAGCAAGAACACTGAAGCTTTCTTT. Residues: CASSSSKNTEAFF.

This chain links TRBV10-2 with TRBJ2-3; tentatively, D is TRBD1 or TRBD2 (5 bases each). The V gene lost 0 bases and the J gene lost 12 bases, with 10 bases spanning the gap. Germline V lookup: CDR1 WSHSY, CDR2 SAAADI. The CDR3 runs to 12 residues. CDR3 region: CASSESGDPQYF. The CDR3 DNA reads as TGCGCCAGCAGTGAGTCGGGGGACCCCCAGTATTTT.

This clonotype was detected a few times. Here the CDR3 reads CASSRGHQPQHF. For the CDR3, the DNA is TGTGCCAGCAGCCGGGGTCATCAGCCCCAGCATTTT. The rearrangement uses TRBV7-9 and TRBJ1-5; no clear D. Germline CDR1 is SEHNR and CDR2 is FQNEAQ (reference sequence). The CDR3 covers 12 residues. The V and J ends lost 5 bases and 5 bases respectively, with 7 bases between them.

V usage is TRBV7-2 and J usage is TRBJ2-7; 7 bases fit TRBD2. This CDR3 region has 16 residues. Germline lookup yields CDR1 SGHTA and CDR2 FQGNSA. V gave up 3 bases and J gave up 4 bases; unmatched junction bases: 12. CDR3 protein: CASSFRVRASGYEQYF. Written as DNA, the CDR3 is TGTGCCAGCAGCTTCCGTGTTAGGGCTAGCGGATACGAGCAGTACTTC.

This clonotype showed up many times. The CDR3 sequence is CATSIGRQETQYF. The DNA for the CDR3 is TGTGCCACCAGCATCGGCAGACAAGAGACCCAGTACTTC. V usage is TRBV15 and J usage is TRBJ2-5, with unresolved D. The ends were cut back, 4 bases at V and 2 bases at J, with 8 bases in the middle. Germline CDR1 LNHNV, CDR2 YYDKDF (reference sequence). CDR3 size: 13 residues. The variable domain in full, with the rest retrieved from reference TRBV15 and TRBJ2-5, is DAMVIQNPRYQVTQFGKPVTLSCSQTLNHNVMYWYQQKSSQAPKLLFHYYDKDFNNEADTPDNFQSRRPNTSFCFLDIRSPGLGDTAMYLCATSIGRQETQYFGPGTRLLVL.